These 19 T cell receptor beta chains came from one sample sequenced in a study of T-cell reconstitution after alpha-beta-depleted transplantation in children. Library preparation (for TCRbeta) was performed with unique molecular identifiers. TCRdb reprocessed the PCR reads via MiXCR and lists one record per CDR3 protein. In the table there are 200,000 to 250,000 distinct CDR3 sequences, under 9.5% of which are singletons. The sequencing used PBMCs from the stem cell graft donor, collected from the stem cell graft. These receptors were taken from a human donor who donated a stem cell graft to a child with acute lymphoblastic leukemia.

The chain has TRBV7-2 and TRBJ2-7; the match to TRBD1 covers 7 bases. Germline-derived CDR1 and CDR2 are SGHTA and FQGNSA. V was clipped by 5 bases and J by 0 bases; unmatched bases: 7. The length of the CDR3 is 15 residues. CDR3 DNA: TGTGCCAGCAGCCCAGGACAGGTCCTCTCCTACGAGCAGTACTTC. Translating gives CASSPGQVLSYEQYF.

The J gene is TRBJ1-2, the V gene TRBV4-3; 9 nucleotides line up with TRBD1. The CDR3 contains 15 residues. The germline gives CDR1 LGHNA, CDR2 YSLEER. V shed 4 bases and J 5 bases; nucleotides not matched to a gene: 8. The CDR3 coding sequence is TGCGCCAGCAGCCCGAGTGACAGGGGGATGTATGGCTACACCTTC. The encoded protein is CASSPSDRGMYGYTF.

In this sample, this clonotype turned up a few times. J is TRBJ1-6 and V is TRBV20-1; D not resolved. V lost 1 base and J lost 0, with 19 bases in between. Per germline, CDR1 DFQATT and CDR2 SNEGSKA (reference sequence). CDR3 length: 19 residues. Here the CDR3 reads CSARVLVQPHSSYNSPLHF. In DNA form, the CDR3 reads TGCAGTGCTAGAGTTTTGGTGCAGCCACATAGCTCCTATAATTCACCCCTCCACTTT.

In DNA, the CDR3 is TGCGCCAGCGAGACTAGCGGGGGAATCCAAGAGACCCAGTACTTC. This encodes CASETSGGIQETQYF. This chain joins TRBV10-2 and TRBJ2-5; 12 bases line up with TRBD2. Unmatched junction bases numbered 5, after V lost 8 bases and J lost 1 base. From germline, CDR1 is WSHSY and CDR2 SAAADI. The CDR3 contains 15 residues.

This clonotype was detected ten times or more. Relative to the germline gene, one junction end is altered; a read error may explain this. The chain couples TRBV7-2 to TRBJ1-4; D may be TRBD1 (6 bases). The germline V gene encodes CDR1 SGHTA and CDR2 FQGNSA. CDR3 length: 12 residues. CDR3 coding DNA: TGTGCCAGCAGCTTAAGAGTGGGGGGCCTTGATTTT. Its translation: CASSLRVGGLDF.

This clonotype was observed a few times. The chain couples TRBV6-1 to TRBJ1-3; TRBD1 matches 9 bases. The CDR3 is 16 amino acids. Looked up from germline, CDR1 is MNHNS and CDR2 is SASEGT. V lost 6 bases to trimming and J lost 5 bases; unmatched junction nucleotides: 11. In DNA form, the CDR3 reads TGTGCCAGCAGCCCCGGGACAGGGTTTTCGAGAAACACCATATATTTT. Amino acids: CASSPGTGFSRNTIYF.

This clonotype was seen repeatedly, ten times or more. The rearrangement uses TRBV5-5 and TRBJ1-4, with 9 positions matching TRBD1. CDR3 length: 15 amino acids. Looked up from germline, CDR1 is SGHKS and CDR2 is YYEKEE (reference sequence). The trim removed 0 bases at V and 7 bases at J, leaving 4 bases unmatched. CDR3 in DNA: TGTGCCAGCAGCTTGGGGACAGGGGAAAGTGAAAAACTGTTTTTT. Its translation: CASSLGTGESEKLFF.

This clonotype was observed a handful of times. The V gene is TRBV7-2, the J gene TRBJ2-5; D is unclear. With 1 base removed from V and 5 bases from J, the gap between germline ends came to 11 bases. Germline-derived CDR1 and CDR2 are SGHTA and FQGNSA. CDR3 length equals 14 residues. As DNA, the CDR3 is TGTGCCAGCAGCTTAGGTCAGGAGAGGGAGACCCAGTACTTC. Protein product: CASSLGQERETQYF.

Ten or more counts support this clonotype. The CDR3 reads CASSLVAGSGELFF. CDR3 DNA sequence: TGTGCCAGCAGCTTAGTAGCGGGGTCCGGGGAGCTGTTTTTT. The chain links TRBV7-8 to TRBJ2-2; the match to TRBD2 covers 8 bases. CDR1 is SGHVS, CDR2 FQNEAQ, per germline. The CDR3 length is 14 residues. V shed 1 base, J shed 6 bases, and the junction held 1 base outside the gene matches.

Many counts were recorded for this clonotype. The V gene is TRBV4-1, the J gene TRBJ1-4, with D perhaps TRBD1 (6 bases). The V end lost 3 bases, the J end lost 6 bases, and 17 bases lay between the germline ends. The germline V gene has CDR1 MGHRA and CDR2 YSYEKL. The CDR3 consists of 16 residues. The CDR3 DNA reads TGCGCCAGCAGCCAGGGGAGACAGGTTATCCATGAAAAACTGTTTTTT. This codes for CASSQGRQVIHEKLFF.

In the case of this clonotype: Since a much larger clone is just one base distant, this may be a read error. It is likely a read error, because the conserved phenylalanine at the end of the CDR3 is missing. This rearrangement joins TRBV29-1 to TRBJ1-2, with D maybe TRBD1 (5 bases). Germline V gives CDR1 SQVTM, CDR2 ANQGSEA. The CDR3 is made up of 13 amino acids. Trimming took off 6 bases at V and 8 bases at J, with 19 bases between the two ends. CDR3: CSVGLGQGLGYTY. CDR3 in DNA: TGCAGCGTCGGACTAGGTCAGGGCCTCGGCTACACCTAC.

This clonotype has a handful of counts. The CDR3 DNA is TGCGCCAGCAGCCGTGGGACAGGCCGTCAGCCCCAGCATTTT. Translated, it gives CASSRGTGRQPQHF. V is TRBV5-1 and J is TRBJ1-5; 8 bases align to TRBD1. CDR3 length equals 14 residues. The V and J ends lost 4 bases and 6 bases, in that order; junction bases with no gene match: 6. Looked up from germline, CDR1 is SGHRS and CDR2 is YFSETQ.

This clonotype was found a few times. The chain combines TRBV29-1 with TRBJ2-7; 12 bases map to TRBD2. The J segment lost 1 base and the V segment lost 6 bases, leaving 4 bases of the junction unmatched. The CDR3 has 14 residues. Per germline, CDR1 SQVTM and CDR2 ANQGSEA. CDR3 in DNA: TGCAGCGTCCAGACTAGCGGGGGTTCCTACGAGCAGTACTTC. Its protein product is CSVQTSGGSYEQYF.

This clonotype was seen many times. The chain carries TRBV5-1 and TRBJ2-2; the D is unclear. This CDR3 is 14 amino acids long. V was pared by 3 bases and J by 1 base, with 7 bases between. Germline V gives CDR1 SGHRS, CDR2 YFSETQ. The CDR3 reads CASSSDGNTGELFF. The CDR3 DNA follows: TGCGCCAGCAGCTCGGACGGGAACACCGGGGAGCTGTTTTTT.

This clonotype was seen repeatedly, ten times or more. This chain links TRBV27 with TRBJ2-7; D gene ambiguous. V was cut by 2 bases and J by 2 bases, with 10 bases left in between. The CDR3 is 14 amino acids. Germline V lookup: CDR1 MNHEY, CDR2 SMNVEV (reference sequence). This CDR3 reads CASSLGSNPYEQYF. As DNA, the CDR3 is TGTGCCAGCAGTTTAGGCAGTAACCCCTACGAGCAGTACTTC.

This clonotype was observed at least ten times. This rearrangement joins TRBV5-6 to TRBJ2-1; 11 positions match TRBD1. After removal of 4 bases from V and 6 bases from J, the junction contained 6 bases not matched to a gene. Germline-derived CDR1 and CDR2 are SGHDT and YYEEEE. The CDR3 totals 15 residues. CDR3 sequence: CASSPGTGGVNEQFF. The CDR3 DNA sequence: TGTGCCAGCAGCCCAGGGACAGGGGGGGTCAATGAGCAGTTCTTC.

This clonotype was seen only a few times. The chain combines TRBV12-3 or TRBV12-4 with TRBJ1-2; 7 positions match TRBD1. The CDR3 consists of 15 residues. V was clipped by 7 bases and J by 0 bases; unmatched bases: 8. The CDR3 here is CASKPQGGANYGYTF. In DNA form, the CDR3 reads TGTGCCAGCAAACCGCAGGGGGGAGCTAACTATGGCTACACCTTC.

This clonotype has a count of ten or more. This rearrangement joins TRBV11-3 to TRBJ2-2; D not certain. Per germline, CDR1 SGHNT and CDR2 YENEEA. Trimming stripped 0 bases from V and 3 bases from J, with 5 bases between. The CDR3 extends over 14 amino acids. The CDR3 spells CASSLDGHTGELFF. CDR3 DNA sequence: TGTGCCAGCAGCTTAGATGGACACACCGGGGAGCTGTTTTTT. Full variable domain (outside the CDR3, taken from reference TRBV11-3 and TRBJ2-2): EAGVVQSPRYKIIEKKQPVAFWCNPISGHNTLYWYLQNLGQGPELLIRYENEEAVDDSQLPKDRFSAERLKGVDSTLKIQPAELGDSAVYLCASSLDGHTGELFFGEGSRLTVL.

The rearrangement uses TRBV10-2 and TRBJ2-1; D is undetermined. V dropped 2 bases and J dropped 8 bases, with 4 bases sitting between them. The CDR3 has 11 amino acids. The germline CDR1 and CDR2 sequences are WSHSY and SAAADI. The CDR3 loop reads CASSEGYEQFF. The CDR3 region has the DNA TGCGCCAGCAGTGAGGGTTATGAGCAGTTCTTC.